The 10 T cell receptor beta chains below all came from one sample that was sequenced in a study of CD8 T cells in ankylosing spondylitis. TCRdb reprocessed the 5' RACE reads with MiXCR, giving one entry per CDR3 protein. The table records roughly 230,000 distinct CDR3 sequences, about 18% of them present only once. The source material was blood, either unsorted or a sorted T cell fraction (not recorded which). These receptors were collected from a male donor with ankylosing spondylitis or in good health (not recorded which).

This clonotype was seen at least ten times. The CDR3 DNA reads as TGTGCCAGCAGCTTAGAACTAGCGGGCCCCTACGAGCAGTACTTC. Amino acid sequence: CASSLELAGPYEQYF. This chain uses TRBV7-9 with TRBJ2-7, with 9 bases identical to TRBD2. CDR1 SEHNR and CDR2 FQNEAQ come from the germline V gene (reference sequence). V shed 1 base and J 2 bases; nucleotides not matched to a gene: 3. The CDR3 contains 15 residues.

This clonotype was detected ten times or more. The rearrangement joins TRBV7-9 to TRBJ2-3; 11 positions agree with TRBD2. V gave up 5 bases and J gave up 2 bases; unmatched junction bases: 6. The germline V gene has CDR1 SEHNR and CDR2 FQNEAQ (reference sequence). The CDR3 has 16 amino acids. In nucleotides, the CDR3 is TGTGCCAGCAGCACCGGGACTAGCGGTTCCACAGATACGCAGTATTTT. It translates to CASSTGTSGSTDTQYF.

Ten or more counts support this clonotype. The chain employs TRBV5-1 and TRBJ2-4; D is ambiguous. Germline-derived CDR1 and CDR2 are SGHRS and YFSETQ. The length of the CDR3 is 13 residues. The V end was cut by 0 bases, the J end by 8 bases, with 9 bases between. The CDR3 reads CASSLADGYIQYF. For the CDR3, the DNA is TGCGCCAGCAGCTTGGCCGATGGGTACATTCAGTACTTC.

The CDR3 DNA follows: TGCGCCAGCAGCCAAGCAGGGACTAGGAGGAATGCCGGGGAGCTGTTTTTT. Translated, it gives CASSQAGTRRNAGELFF. V and J are TRBV4-3 and TRBJ2-2; 8 bases map to TRBD2. V shed 1 base, J shed 6 bases, and the junction held 10 bases outside the gene matches. Looked up from germline, CDR1 is LGHNA and CDR2 is YSLEER. The CDR3 loop spans 17 amino acids.

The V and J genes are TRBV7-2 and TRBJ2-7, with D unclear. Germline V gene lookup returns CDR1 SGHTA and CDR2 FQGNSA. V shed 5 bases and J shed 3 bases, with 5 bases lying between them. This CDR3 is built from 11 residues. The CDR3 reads CASSDHYEQYF. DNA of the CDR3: TGTGCCAGCAGCGATCACTACGAGCAGTACTTC. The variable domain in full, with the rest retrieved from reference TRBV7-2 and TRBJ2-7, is GAGVSQSPSNKVTEKGKDVELRCDPISGHTALYWYRQSLGQGLEFLIYFQGNSAPDKSGLPSDRFSAERTGGSVSTLTIQRTQQEDSAVYLCASSDHYEQYFGPGTRLTVT.

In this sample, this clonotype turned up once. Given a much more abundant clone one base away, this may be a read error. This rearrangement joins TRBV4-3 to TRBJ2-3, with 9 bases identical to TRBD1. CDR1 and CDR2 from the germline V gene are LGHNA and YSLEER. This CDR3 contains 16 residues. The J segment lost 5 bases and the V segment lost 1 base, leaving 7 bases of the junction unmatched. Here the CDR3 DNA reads TGCGCCAGCAGCCAAGGTACGGACAGGGGCATAGATACGCAGTATTTT. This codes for CASSQGTDRGIDTQYF.

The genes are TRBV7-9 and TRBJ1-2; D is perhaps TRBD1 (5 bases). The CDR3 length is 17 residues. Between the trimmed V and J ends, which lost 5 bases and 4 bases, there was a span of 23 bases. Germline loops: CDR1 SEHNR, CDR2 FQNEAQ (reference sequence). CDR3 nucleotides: TGTGCCAGCAGCCCCCTTCGACAGTTCTCGACGGGCTATGGCTACACCTTC. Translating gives CASSPLRQFSTGYGYTF.

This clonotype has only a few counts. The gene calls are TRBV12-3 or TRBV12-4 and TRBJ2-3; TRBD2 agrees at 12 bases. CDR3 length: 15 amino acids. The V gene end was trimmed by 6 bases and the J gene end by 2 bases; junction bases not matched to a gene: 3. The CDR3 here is CASSGLAGLTDTQYF. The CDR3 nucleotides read TGTGCCAGCAGCGGACTAGCGGGACTCACAGATACGCAGTATTTT.

CDR3 coding DNA: TGTGCCACCGGACAGGGGAAGGAAACTAATGAAAAACTGTTTTTT. Protein product: CATGQGKETNEKLFF. The rearrangement joins TRBV21-1 to TRBJ1-4; the table gives TRBD1 as D, unverified against the DNA. TRBV21-1 is reported as a pseudogene. CDR3 length equals 15 residues.

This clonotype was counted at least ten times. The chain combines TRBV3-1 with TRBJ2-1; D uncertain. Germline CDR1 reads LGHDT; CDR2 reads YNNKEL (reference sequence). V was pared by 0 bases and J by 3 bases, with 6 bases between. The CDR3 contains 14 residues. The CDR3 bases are TGTGCCAGCAGCCAAGAAAACTTCTACAATGAGCAGTTCTTC. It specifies CASSQENFYNEQFF.